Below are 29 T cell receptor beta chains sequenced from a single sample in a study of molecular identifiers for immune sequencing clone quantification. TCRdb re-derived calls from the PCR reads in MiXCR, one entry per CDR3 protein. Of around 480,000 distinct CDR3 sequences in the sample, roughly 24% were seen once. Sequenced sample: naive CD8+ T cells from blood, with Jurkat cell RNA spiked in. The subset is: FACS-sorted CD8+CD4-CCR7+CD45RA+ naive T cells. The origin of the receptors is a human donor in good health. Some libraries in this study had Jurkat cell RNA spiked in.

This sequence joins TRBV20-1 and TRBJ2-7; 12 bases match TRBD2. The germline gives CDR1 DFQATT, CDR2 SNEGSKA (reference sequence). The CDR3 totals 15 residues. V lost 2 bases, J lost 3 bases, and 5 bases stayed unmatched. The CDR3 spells CSARQTTSGSYEQYF. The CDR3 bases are TGCAGTGCTAGACAGACGACTAGCGGGAGCTACGAGCAGTACTTC.

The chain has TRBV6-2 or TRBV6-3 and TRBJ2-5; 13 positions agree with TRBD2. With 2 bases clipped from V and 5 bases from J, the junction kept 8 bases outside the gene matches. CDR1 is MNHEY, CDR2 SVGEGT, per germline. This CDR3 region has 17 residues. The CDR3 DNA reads TGTGCCAGCAGTTACGGTACTAGCGGGAGGGCCGGGGAGACCCAGTACTTC. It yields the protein CASSYGTSGRAGETQYF.

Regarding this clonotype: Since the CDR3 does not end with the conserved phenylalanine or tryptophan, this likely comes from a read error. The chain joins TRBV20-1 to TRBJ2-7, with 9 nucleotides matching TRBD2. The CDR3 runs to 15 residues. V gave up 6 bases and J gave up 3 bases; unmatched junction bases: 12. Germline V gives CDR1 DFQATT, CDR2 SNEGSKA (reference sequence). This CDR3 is CSAKSASGMGYEQYL. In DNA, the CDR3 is TGCAGTGCAAAGTCGGCTAGCGGGATGGGCTACGAGCAGTACCTC.

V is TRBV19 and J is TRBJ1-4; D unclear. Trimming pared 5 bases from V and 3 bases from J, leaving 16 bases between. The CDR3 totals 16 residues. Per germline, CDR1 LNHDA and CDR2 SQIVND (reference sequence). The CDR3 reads CASSSQDVYANEKLFF. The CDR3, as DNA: TGTGCCAGTAGTTCGCAGGACGTGTATGCTAATGAAAAACTGTTTTTT.

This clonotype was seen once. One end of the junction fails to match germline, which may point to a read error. CDR3 region: CASSQEWRETDTQCF. In DNA form, the CDR3 reads TGTGCCAGCAGCCAAGAATGGAGGGAAACAGATACGCAGTGTTTT. The rearrangement uses TRBV4-2 and TRBJ2-3, with D possibly being TRBD2 (6 bases). This CDR3 comprises 15 residues. Per germline, CDR1 LGHNA and CDR2 YNFKEQ.

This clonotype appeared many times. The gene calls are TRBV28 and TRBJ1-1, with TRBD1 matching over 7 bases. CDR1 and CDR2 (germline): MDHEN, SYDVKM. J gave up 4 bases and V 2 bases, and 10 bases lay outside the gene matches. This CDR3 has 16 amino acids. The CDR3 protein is CASSLALLQGGTEAFF. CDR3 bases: TGTGCCAGCAGTTTAGCGCTACTTCAGGGGGGCACTGAAGCTTTCTTT.

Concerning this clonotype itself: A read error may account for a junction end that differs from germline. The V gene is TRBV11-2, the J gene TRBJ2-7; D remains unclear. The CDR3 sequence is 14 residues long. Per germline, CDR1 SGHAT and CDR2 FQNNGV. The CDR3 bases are TGTGCCAGCAGCTTAATGCAGAGCTCCTACGAACAGTACTTC. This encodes CASSLMQSSYEQYF.

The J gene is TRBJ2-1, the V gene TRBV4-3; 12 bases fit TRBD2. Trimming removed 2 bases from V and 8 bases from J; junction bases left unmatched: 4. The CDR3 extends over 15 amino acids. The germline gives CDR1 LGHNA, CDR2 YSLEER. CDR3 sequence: CASSQSSGGAYEQFF. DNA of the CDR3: TGCGCCAGCAGCCAATCTAGCGGGGGGGCCTATGAGCAGTTCTTC.

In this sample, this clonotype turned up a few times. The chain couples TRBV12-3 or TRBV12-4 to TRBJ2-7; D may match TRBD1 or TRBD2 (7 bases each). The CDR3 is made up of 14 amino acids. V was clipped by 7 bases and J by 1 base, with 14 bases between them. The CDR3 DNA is TGTGCCAGCACTGCAGGGGGAGGGTCCTACGAGCAGTACTTC. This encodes CASTAGGGSYEQYF.

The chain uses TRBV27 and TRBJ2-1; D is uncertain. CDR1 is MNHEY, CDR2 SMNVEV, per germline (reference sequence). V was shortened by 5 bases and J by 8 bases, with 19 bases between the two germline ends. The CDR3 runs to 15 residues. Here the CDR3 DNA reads TGTGCCAGCAGTGTCATGTACCCTCCTACCGATGAGCAGTTCTTC. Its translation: CASSVMYPPTDEQFF.

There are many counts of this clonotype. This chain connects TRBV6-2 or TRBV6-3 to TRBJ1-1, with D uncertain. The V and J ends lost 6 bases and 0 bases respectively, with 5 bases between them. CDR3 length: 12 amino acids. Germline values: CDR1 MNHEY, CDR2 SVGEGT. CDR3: CASSIMNTEAFF. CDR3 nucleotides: TGTGCCAGCAGCATCATGAACACTGAAGCTTTCTTT.

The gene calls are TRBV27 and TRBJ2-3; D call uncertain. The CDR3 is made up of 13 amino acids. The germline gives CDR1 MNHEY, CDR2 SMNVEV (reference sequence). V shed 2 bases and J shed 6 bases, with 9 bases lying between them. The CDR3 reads CASSLVMADTQYF. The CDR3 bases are TGTGCCAGCAGTTTAGTGATGGCGGATACGCAGTATTTT.

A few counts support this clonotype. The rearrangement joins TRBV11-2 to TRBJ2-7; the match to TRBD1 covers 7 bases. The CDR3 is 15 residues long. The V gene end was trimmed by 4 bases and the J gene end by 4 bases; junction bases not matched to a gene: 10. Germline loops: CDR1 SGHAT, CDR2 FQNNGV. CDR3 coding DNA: TGTGCCAGCAGCTGGGGGACAGAGATTCTTTACGAGCAGTACTTC. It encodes CASSWGTEILYEQYF.

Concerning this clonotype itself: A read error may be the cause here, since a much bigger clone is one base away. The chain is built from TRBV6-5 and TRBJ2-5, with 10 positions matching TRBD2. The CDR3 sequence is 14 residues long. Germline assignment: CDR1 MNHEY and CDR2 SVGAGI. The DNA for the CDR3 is TGTGCCGGCAGCCCGGGACTAGCGTCCGAGACCCAGTACTTC. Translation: CAGSPGLASETQYF.

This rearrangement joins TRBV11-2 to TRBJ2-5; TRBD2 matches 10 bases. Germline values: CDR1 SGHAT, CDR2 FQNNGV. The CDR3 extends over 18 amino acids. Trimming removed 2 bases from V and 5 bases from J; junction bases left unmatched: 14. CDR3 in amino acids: CASSLTGVLAGVGETQYF. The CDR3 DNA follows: TGTGCCAGCAGCTTAACGGGGGTTCTAGCGGGAGTGGGGGAGACCCAGTACTTC.

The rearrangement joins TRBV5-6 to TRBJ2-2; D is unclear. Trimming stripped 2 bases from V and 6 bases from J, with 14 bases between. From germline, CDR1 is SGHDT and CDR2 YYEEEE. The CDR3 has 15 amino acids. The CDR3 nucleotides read TGTGCCAGCAGCTTCTCTGGGATTTGGTCCGGGGAGCTGTTTTTT. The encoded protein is CASSFSGIWSGELFF. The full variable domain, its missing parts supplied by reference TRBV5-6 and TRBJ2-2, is DAGVTQSPTHLIKTRGQQVTLRCSPKSGHDTVSWYQQALGQGPQFIFQYYEEEERQRGNFPDRFSGHQFPNYSSELNVNALLLGDSALYLCASSFSGIWSGELFFGEGSRLTVL.

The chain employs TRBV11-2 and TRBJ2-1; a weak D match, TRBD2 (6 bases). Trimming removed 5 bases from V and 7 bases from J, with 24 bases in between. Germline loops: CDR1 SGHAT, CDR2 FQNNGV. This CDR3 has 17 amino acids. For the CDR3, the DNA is TGTGCCAGCAGCCTGATGCTATCGGGAGTGTCGGGTAATGAGCAGTTCTTC. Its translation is CASSLMLSGVSGNEQFF. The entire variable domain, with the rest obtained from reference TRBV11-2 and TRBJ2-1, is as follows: EAGVAQSPRYKIIEKRQSVAFWCNPISGHATLYWYQQILGQGPKLLIQFQNNGVVDDSQLPKDRFSAERLKGVDSTLKIQPAKLEDSAVYLCASSLMLSGVSGNEQFFGPGTRLTVL.

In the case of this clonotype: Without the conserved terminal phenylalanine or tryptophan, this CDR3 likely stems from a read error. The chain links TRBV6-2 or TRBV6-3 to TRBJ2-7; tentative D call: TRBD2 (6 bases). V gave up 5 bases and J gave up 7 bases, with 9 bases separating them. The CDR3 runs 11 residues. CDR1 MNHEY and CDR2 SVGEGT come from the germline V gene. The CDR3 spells CASSLGGEQYI. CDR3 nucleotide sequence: TGTGCCAGCAGTCTCGGGGGAGAGCAGTACATC.

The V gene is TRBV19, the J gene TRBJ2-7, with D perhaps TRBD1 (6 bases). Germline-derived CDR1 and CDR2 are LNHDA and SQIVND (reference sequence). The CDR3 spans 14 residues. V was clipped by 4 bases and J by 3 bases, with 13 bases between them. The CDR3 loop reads CASSNDGRGYEQYF. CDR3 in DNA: TGTGCCAGTAGTAACGACGGCAGGGGCTACGAGCAGTACTTC.

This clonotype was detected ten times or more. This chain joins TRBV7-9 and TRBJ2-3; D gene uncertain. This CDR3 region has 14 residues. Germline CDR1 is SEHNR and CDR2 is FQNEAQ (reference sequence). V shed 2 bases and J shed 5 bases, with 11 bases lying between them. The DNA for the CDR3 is TGTGCCAGCAGCTTAAGCTCGGTCGGAGATACGCAGTATTTT. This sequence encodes CASSLSSVGDTQYF.

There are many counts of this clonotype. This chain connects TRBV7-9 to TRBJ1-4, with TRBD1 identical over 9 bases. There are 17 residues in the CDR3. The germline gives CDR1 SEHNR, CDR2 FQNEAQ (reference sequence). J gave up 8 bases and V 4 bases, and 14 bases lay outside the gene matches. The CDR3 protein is CASSSSRDREGREKLFF. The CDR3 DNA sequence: TGTGCCAGCAGCTCGTCCCGGGACAGGGAGGGGAGAGAAAAACTGTTTTTT. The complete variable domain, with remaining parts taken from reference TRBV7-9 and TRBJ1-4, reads DTGVSQNPRHKITKRGQNVTFRCDPISEHNRLYWYRQTLGQGPEFLTYFQNEAQLEKSRLLSDRFSAERPKGSFSTLEIQRTEQGDSAMYLCASSSSRDREGREKLFFGSGTQLSVL.

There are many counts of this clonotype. CDR3 in amino acids: CASTKTYNSPLHF. The CDR3 bases are TGTGCCAGCACCAAAACATATAATTCACCCCTCCACTTT. The chain recombines TRBV6-5 with TRBJ1-6; no definite D call. The CDR3 spans 13 residues. Germline CDR1 reads MNHEY; CDR2 reads SVGAGI. V was trimmed by 7 bases and J by 4 bases, leaving 8 bases between them.

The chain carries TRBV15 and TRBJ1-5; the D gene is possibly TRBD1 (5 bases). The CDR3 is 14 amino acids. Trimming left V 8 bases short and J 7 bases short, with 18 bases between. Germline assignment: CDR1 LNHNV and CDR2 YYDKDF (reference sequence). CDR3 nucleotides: TGTGCCACCGCCTGGCGAGGGACTGGACAGCCCCAGCATTTT. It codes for CATAWRGTGQPQHF.

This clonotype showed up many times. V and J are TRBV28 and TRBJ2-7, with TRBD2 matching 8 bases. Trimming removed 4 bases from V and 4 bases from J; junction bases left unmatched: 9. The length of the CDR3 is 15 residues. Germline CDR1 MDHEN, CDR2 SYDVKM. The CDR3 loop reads CASSSASTSVYEQYF. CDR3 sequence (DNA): TGTGCCAGCAGTTCCGCCTCGACTAGCGTGTACGAGCAGTACTTC.

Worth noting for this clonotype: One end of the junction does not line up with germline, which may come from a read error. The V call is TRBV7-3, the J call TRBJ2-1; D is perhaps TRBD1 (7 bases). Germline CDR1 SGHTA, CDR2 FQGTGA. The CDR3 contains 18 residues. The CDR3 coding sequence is TGTGCCAGCAGCTTAGTAGGGGGCGGGACCAGCTCCTACAGTGAGCAGTTCTTC. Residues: CASSLVGGGTSSYSEQFF.

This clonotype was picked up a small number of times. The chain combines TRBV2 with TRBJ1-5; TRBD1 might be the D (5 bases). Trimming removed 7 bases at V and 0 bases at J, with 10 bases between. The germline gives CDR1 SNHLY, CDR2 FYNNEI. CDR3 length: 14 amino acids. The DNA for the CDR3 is TGTGCCAGCACGCAGGGATATAGCAATCAGCCCCAGCATTTT. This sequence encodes CASTQGYSNQPQHF.

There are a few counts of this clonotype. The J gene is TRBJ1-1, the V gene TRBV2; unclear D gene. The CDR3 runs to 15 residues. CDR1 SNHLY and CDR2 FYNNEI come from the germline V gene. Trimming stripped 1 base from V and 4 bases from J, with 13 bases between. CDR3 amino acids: CASSEGAGMITEAFF. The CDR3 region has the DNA TGTGCCAGCAGTGAAGGGGCGGGGATGATCACTGAAGCTTTCTTT.

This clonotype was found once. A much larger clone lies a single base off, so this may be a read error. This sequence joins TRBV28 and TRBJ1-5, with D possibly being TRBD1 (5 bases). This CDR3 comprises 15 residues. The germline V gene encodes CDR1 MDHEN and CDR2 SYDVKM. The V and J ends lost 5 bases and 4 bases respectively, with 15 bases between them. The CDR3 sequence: CASSISGTANQPQHF. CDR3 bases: TGTGCCAGCAGTATATCCGGGACCGCTAATCAGCCCCAGCATTTT. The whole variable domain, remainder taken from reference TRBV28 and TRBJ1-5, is DVKVTQSSRYLVKRTGEKVFLECVQDMDHENMFWYRQDPGLGLRLIYFSYDVKMKEKGDIPEGYSVSREKKERFSLILESASTNQTSMYLCASSISGTANQPQHFGDGTRLSIL.

The CDR3 reads CASTAERGPYNEQFF. In DNA form, the CDR3 reads TGTGCCAGCACCGCGGAGCGGGGGCCCTACAATGAGCAGTTCTTC. The chain links TRBV12-3 or TRBV12-4 to TRBJ2-1; TRBD2 matches at 8 bases. The CDR3 runs 15 residues. V lost 7 bases and J lost 2; bases outside the gene matches: 7.